This T cell receptor (beta chain) stems from a study of blood T cell repertoires in COVID-19 (dated by TCRdb to about 2020). Context from the whole study: The collaborator samples originated in the United States, Italy and Spain and spanned the acute and convalescent phases of COVID-19. The prospective study material was composed of cDNA or gDNA derived from T cells, B-cell-depleted T cells, or PBMCs. Deeply sampled blood TCRbeta repertoires from subjects exposed to, actively infected with, or recovered from COVID-19 were included in the dataset. The repertoires were released in a freely available public database intended as a resource for research on the immune response to SARS-CoV-2. The samples were drawn from the first 160 participants of the ongoing ImmuneRACE study and from 950 to 1,500 subjects provided by 6 global collaborators. Nearly every sample came with metadata listing a de-identified subject ID, COVID-19 status, age in years and sex. Where available, HLA class I and class II types were taken from metadata supplied by the sample provider and were not determined by assay-based typing.

Note on this clone: The antigen this receptor binds is unknown. No base-level quality is on record; no much larger clone is a single base apart.

Whole blood was collected in K2EDTA tubes by collaborating institutions according to the institutions' own protocols. Collaborator samples were shipped for TCRbeta analysis as frozen whole blood, isolated PBMCs, or DNA extracted from either sample type. TCRbeta CDR3 regions were amplified from genomic DNA by means of the immunoSEQ Assay, a bias-controlled multiplex PCR. The paper's processing steps were these. The number of nucleated cells in each sample was estimated by amplification of reference gene primers within the assay. To quantify the absolute abundance of each unique TCRbeta CDR3 rearrangement, sequence reads were collapsed and filtered. For each sample, productive Simpson clonality was calculated by taking the square root of Simpson's diversity index across productive rearrangements. What TCRdb holds here is the immuneACCESS table cut down to in-frame rearrangements. Part of the clones is not present; checked against another copy, under half of the missing clones reflect an unresolved V gene, and the others are unexplained. V and J calls plus clone size are reproduced from that table; the DNA served to infer D and trimming. This sample gives approximately 99,000 clones in total; about nine tenths of them show up just once. The ten biggest clones cover 2.4% of the sample.

V lost 1 base and J lost 2 bases, and the count of bases not matched to a germline gene is 4. CDR1 and CDR2 (SGDLS, YYNGEE) derive from the germline V gene. Counted from cysteine to phenylalanine, this CDR3 has 16 amino acids. Left in the record is the CDR3 DNA by itself, 48 bases read in frame from the first base. Overall study results and their limits: The amount of clinical and demographic metadata varied by source and participant and was provided uncurated.

This clonotype originated in a human donor in a cohort sampled during active COVID-19. The chain employs TRBV9 and TRBJ2-1; 9 bases in between match TRBD2. Sequenced material: peripheral blood. The CDR3 protein is CASSVSGGPPYNEQFF. The sequence in DNA is TGTGCCAGCAGCGTAAGCGGGGGGCCTCCCTACAATGAGCAGTTCTTC.